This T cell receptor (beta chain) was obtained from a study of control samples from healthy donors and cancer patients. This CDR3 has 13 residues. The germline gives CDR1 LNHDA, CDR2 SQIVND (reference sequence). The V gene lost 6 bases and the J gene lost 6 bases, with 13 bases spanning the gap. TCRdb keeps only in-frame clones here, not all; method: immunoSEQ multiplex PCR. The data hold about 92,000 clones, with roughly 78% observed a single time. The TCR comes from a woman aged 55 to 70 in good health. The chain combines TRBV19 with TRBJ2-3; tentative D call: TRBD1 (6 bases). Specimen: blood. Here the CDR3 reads CASRLGATDTQYF. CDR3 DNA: TGTGCCAGTAGGCTGGGGGCAACGGATACGCAGTATTTT.